Listed below are T cell receptor beta chains from one sample, sequenced in a study of control samples from healthy donors and cancer patients. Repertoires were generated with immunoSEQ multiplex PCR, while TCRdb's copy carries only in-frame clones and drops some. The table includes over 100,000 clones, approximately 92% detected once. Specimen: blood. These receptors were collected from a man aged 18-30 years in good health. Both conserved end residues are part of each CDR3. Fields, in order: V gene, D gene, clone size, J gene, CDR3 DNA, CDR3 protein. A D gene is named only where the DNA matches it firmly. Only part of the rows carry a size: once, few, many, or a class if the clone is expanded.

>TRBV5-4|.|few|TRBJ1-2
TGTGCCAGCAGCTTCTTTGCGAGTGGCTACACCTTC
CASSFFASGYTF
>TRBV6-5|TRBD1|once|TRBJ1-1
TGTGCCAGCAGTCGGACAGGGGGCACTGAAGCTTTCTTT
CASSRTGGTEAFF
>TRBV10-1|TRBD1|.|TRBJ1-2
TGCGCCACCCCGTCAGGGGGCATTAACTATGGCTACACCTTC
CATPSGGINYGYTF
>TRBV14|.|.|TRBJ2-7
TGTGCCAGCGCTGTAGGAAGGGGATACGAGCAGTACTTC
CASAVGRGYEQYF
>TRBV30|TRBD1|.|TRBJ2-5
TGTGCCTGGGGAACGGGGACAGGGCCCATTCAAGAGACCCAGTACTTC
CAWGTGTGPIQETQYF
>TRBV15|TRBD1|.|TRBJ1-2
TGTGCCACCAGCAGCCCGGGACAGATAGATGGCTACACCTTC
CATSSPGQIDGYTF
>TRBV27|TRBD1|once|TRBJ1-2
TGTGCCAGCAGACAGGACAGGGACTATGGCTACACCTTC
CASRQDRDYGYTF
>TRBV4-2|TRBD2|.|TRBJ2-7
TGTGCCAGCAGCCGTGAGCTAGCGGTCTACGAGCAGTACTTC
CASSRELAVYEQYF
>TRBV4-1|TRBD1|.|TRBJ2-5
TGCGCCAGCAGCCAAGCCGGGACAGGGGGATGGGAGACCCAGTACTTC
CASSQAGTGGWETQYF
>TRBV3-1/TRBV3-2|.|.|TRBJ1-1
TGTGCCAGCAGCCAAGTCGGGGGGGGGACTGAAGCTTTCTTT
CASSQVGGGTEAFF
>TRBV11-2|.|.|TRBJ2-7
TGTGCCAGCAGCTTATACGGTGGGGACTACGAGCAGTACTTC
CASSLYGGDYEQYF
>TRBV27|TRBD1|once|TRBJ1-2
TGTGCCAGCAGGGCCCGGGACAGGGGGCTGAGTAGCTATGGCTACACCTTC
CASRARDRGLSSYGYTF
>TRBV19|TRBD1|.|TRBJ1-2
TGTGCCAGTAGACCGGGACAGGGGGACTATGGCTACACCTTC
CASRPGQGDYGYTF
>TRBV5-5|.|.|TRBJ1-3
TGTGCCAGCAGTGGGGGCTCTGGAAACACCATATATTTT
CASSGGSGNTIYF
>TRBV5-4|TRBD2|.|TRBJ2-3
TGTGCCAGCGCCCGTCGGCGGGAGAGCACAGATACGCAGTATTTT
CASARRRESTDTQYF
>TRBV30|.|.|TRBJ1-5
TGTGCCTGGGCGACAGGCGGTCAGCCCCAGCATTTT
CAWATGGQPQHF
>TRBV5-1|TRBD1|.|TRBJ2-2
TGCGCCAGCCGCTTAACAGGGGACACCGGGGAGCTGTTTTTT
CASRLTGDTGELFF
>TRBV6-1|TRBD2|.|TRBJ2-6
TGTGCCAGCAGTGACGGACTAGCGGGGGGGCGAGTTGGGGCCAACGTCCTGACTTTC
CASSDGLAGGRVGANVLTF
>TRBV27|.|.|TRBJ2-7
.
CASSTSTGSFSYEQYF
>TRBV6-5|TRBD1|.|TRBJ1-2
TGTGCCAGCAGTCATAGACAGGGAGTCTATGGCTACACCTTC
CASSHRQGVYGYTF
>TRBV29-1|.|.|TRBJ1-2
TGCAGCGTTGATAGAGAGATTAACTATGGCTACACCTTC
CSVDREINYGYTF
>TRBV5-4|TRBD2|.|TRBJ2-7
TGTGCCAGCAGCCTATACGGGGGGGGGCGAGGAGAGCAGTACTTC
CASSLYGGGRGEQYF
>TRBV19|.|.|TRBJ2-2
TGTGCCAGTAGTCATAACAGGCGTTCGAACACCGGGGAGCTGTTTTTT
CASSHNRRSNTGELFF
>TRBV6-5|TRBD2|once|TRBJ2-7
TGTGCCAGCAGTCTGGTAGCGGGGGGTGAGGACGAGCAGTACTTC
CASSLVAGGEDEQYF
>TRBV5-5|TRBD1|.|TRBJ1-2
TGTGCCAGCAGCTTCGGACAGGACTATGGCTACACCTTC
CASSFGQDYGYTF
>TRBV19|TRBD1|.|TRBJ2-6
TGTGCCAGTAGAGCCGGGACAGGGCAGCCTGGGGCCAACGTCCTGACTTTC
CASRAGTGQPGANVLTF
>TRBV7-6|.|.|TRBJ2-3
TGTGCCAGCAGCTTAAGGGGGGGAACTGCAGATACGCAGTATTTT
CASSLRGGTADTQYF
>TRBV7-9|TRBD1|.|TRBJ1-2
TGTGCCAGCAGCTCTGGCTGGGACAGGAGTTATGGCTACACCTTC
CASSSGWDRSYGYTF
>TRBV6-2/TRBV6-3|.|.|TRBJ2-5
TGTGCCAGCAGTCCCATCACGGAGACCCAGTACTTC
CASSPITETQYF
>TRBV7-2|.|.|TRBJ2-1
TGTGCCAGCAGCCCCCTACTGGGGGAGCAGTTCTTC
CASSPLLGEQFF
>TRBV23-1|.|.|TRBJ1-4
TGCGCCAGCAGTCAAGGAACAACTAATGAAAAACTGTTTTTT
CASSQGTTNEKLFF
>TRBV18|.|few|TRBJ2-7
TGTGCCAGCTCACCAGGGACGGGGTTCTACGAGCAGTACTTC
CASSPGTGFYEQYF